A single sample gave rise to the 14 T cell receptor beta chains below, sequenced in a study of blood T cell repertoires in COVID-19. Data came from immunoSEQ multiplex PCR; TCRdb stores just in-frame clones and leaves some out. The sample has about 360,000 clones; about 86% are singletons. The specimen was peripheral blood. The origin of the receptors is an older woman with COVID-19, enrolled during active disease.

The rearrangement joins TRBV5-1 to TRBJ2-7, with a tentative D call TRBD2 (5 bases). Deletions cut 1 base from V and 2 bases from J, with 13 bases between. This CDR3 has 15 amino acids. Germline lookup yields CDR1 SGHRS and CDR2 YFSETQ. In nucleotides, the CDR3 is TGCGCCAGCAGCTTGACAAGCGGCCAAACCTACGAGCAGTACTTC. Amino acids: CASSLTSGQTYEQYF.

CDR3 loop: CASSSQGQGSEAFF. In DNA form, the CDR3 reads TGTGCCAGCAGTTCCCAGGGGCAGGGGTCTGAAGCTTTCTTT. The chain combines TRBV2 with TRBJ1-1; D is possibly TRBD1 (6 bases). With 5 bases removed from V and 6 bases from J, the gap between germline ends came to 16 bases. The CDR3 is 14 amino acids. The germline V gene has CDR1 SNHLY and CDR2 FYNNEI.

V usage is TRBV5-6 and J usage is TRBJ2-7, with D possibly being TRBD2 (5 bases). The CDR3 sequence is 14 residues long. Trimming removed 0 bases at V and 0 bases at J, with 7 bases between. Germline V gene data show CDR1 as SGHDT and CDR2 as YYEEEE. CDR3 region: CASSLGGSSYEQYF. CDR3 bases: TGTGCCAGCAGCTTGGGCGGGTCCTCCTACGAGCAGTACTTC. The whole variable domain, filled in from reference TRBV5-6 and TRBJ2-7, reads DAGVTQSPTHLIKTRGQQVTLRCSPKSGHDTVSWYQQALGQGPQFIFQYYEEEERQRGNFPDRFSGHQFPNYSSELNVNALLLGDSALYLCASSLGGSSYEQYFGPGTRLTVT.

V is TRBV2 and J is TRBJ1-4; D gene unclear. Trimming cost V 3 bases and J 6 bases, with 14 bases left between them. Per the germline V gene, CDR1 is SNHLY and CDR2 is FYNNEI. This CDR3 is built from 15 residues. The CDR3 sequence: CASSDPREIHEKLFF. In DNA form, the CDR3 reads TGTGCCAGCAGTGACCCCCGGGAGATTCATGAAAAACTGTTTTTT.

V and J are TRBV7-2 and TRBJ1-5; tentative D call: TRBD1 (5 bases). Germline V CDR1 and CDR2: SGHTA, FQGNSA. The CDR3 totals 14 residues. The germline V and J ends were trimmed by 1 base and 2 bases, with 6 bases remaining between them. CDR3 DNA: TGTGCCAGCAGCTTAGTCAGGGGCAATCAGCCCCAGCATTTT. Protein sequence: CASSLVRGNQPQHF.

This chain links TRBV7-8 with TRBJ1-1, with 7 nucleotides matching TRBD1. This CDR3 spans 15 amino acids. Losses at the gene ends were 0 bases for V and 7 bases for J; bases not matched to a gene: 8. Germline CDR1 and CDR2: SGHVS and FQNEAQ. CDR3 sequence reads: CASSLATGRGGEAFF. The CDR3 nucleotides are TGTGCCAGCAGCTTAGCGACAGGGCGGGGGGGTGAAGCTTTCTTT.

This rearrangement joins TRBV5-1 to TRBJ1-4; D gene uncertain. Trimming shortened V by 6 bases and J by 8 bases, and 14 bases separated the two germline ends. The CDR3 is 13 amino acids. Germline CDR1 and CDR2: SGHRS and YFSETQ. In nucleotides, the CDR3 is TGCGCCAGCAAAAACTCCGGGGAGGAAAAACTGTTTTTT. It specifies CASKNSGEEKLFF.

The CDR3 sequence is CASSLVPGFDGELFF. CDR3 DNA: TGCGCCAGCAGCTTGGTGCCCGGGTTCGACGGGGAGCTGTTTTTT. The chain has TRBV5-1 and TRBJ2-2; D call uncertain. V was trimmed by 0 bases and J by 7 bases, leaving 13 bases between them. CDR3 length: 15 amino acids. Germline loops: CDR1 SGHRS, CDR2 YFSETQ.

J is TRBJ2-3 and V is TRBV7-2; 12 positions match TRBD2. CDR3 length: 19 residues. Trimming took 4 bases from V and 2 from J; bases not matched to a gene: 13. CDR1 SGHTA and CDR2 FQGNSA come from the germline V gene. The CDR3 sequence is CASSYPTSGGRYPTDTQYF. CDR3 in DNA: TGTGCCAGCAGCTACCCGACTAGCGGGGGCCGTTACCCCACAGATACGCAGTATTTT.

This sequence joins TRBV6-6 and TRBJ1-1; no reliable D call. This CDR3 contains 15 residues. V was pared by 7 bases and J by 0 bases, with 15 bases between. Looked up from germline, CDR1 is MNHNY and CDR2 is SVGAGI (reference sequence). For the CDR3, the DNA is TGTGCCAGCACCCAATGGCGAGGGATGAACACTGAAGCTTTCTTT. This codes for CASTQWRGMNTEAFF.

This chain uses TRBV5-1 with TRBJ1-1, with D hard to call. Trimming cost V 4 bases and J 0 bases, with 16 bases left between them. CDR3 size: 16 residues. The germline CDR1 and CDR2 sequences are SGHRS and YFSETQ. CDR3 DNA: TGCGCCAGCAGCCCAGTCGCGGGCAGAATGAACACTGAAGCTTTCTTT. It encodes CASSPVAGRMNTEAFF.

This clone was counted a single time. This sequence joins TRBV30 and TRBJ1-2; D is unresolved. The CDR3 runs to 10 residues. Germline CDR1 is GTSNPN and CDR2 is SVGIG (reference sequence). Trimming stripped 1 base from V and 10 bases from J, with 7 bases between. CDR3 nucleotide sequence: TGTGCCTGGAGTGGGACTTCCTACACCTTC. Its translation is CAWSGTSYTF.

This chain joins TRBV18 and TRBJ2-4; possibly TRBD2 for D (5 bases). Germline V CDR1 and CDR2: KGHSH, LQKENI. The V end lost 3 bases, the J end lost 4 bases, and 10 bases lay between the germline ends. This CDR3 region has 14 residues. CDR3 bases: TGTGCCAGCTCACCTGACTACCTTAAAAACATTCAGTACTTC. Its protein is CASSPDYLKNIQYF.

The chain has TRBV6-6 and TRBJ1-4; 9 bases are a match to TRBD1. CDR3 length: 14 amino acids. V lost 5 bases to trimming and J lost 8 bases; unmatched junction nucleotides: 6. Germline V lookup: CDR1 MNHNY, CDR2 SVGAGI (reference sequence). The CDR3 bases are TGTGCCAGCAGTCGACAGGGGGGACCGGAAAAACTGTTTTTT. Residues: CASSRQGGPEKLFF.